The present entry profiles one T cell receptor beta chain with its context. The antigen this receptor binds is unknown. Base qualities were left out, and no much larger clone turns up one base away. The CDR3 contains 15 residues, cysteine and phenylalanine counted. Of all the DNA, just the CDR3 is kept, 45 bases in frame from base 1. Clipping removes 5 bases from V and 5 bases from J, with 8 as the unmatched junction base count. The germline V gene gives CDR1 as ENHRY and CDR2 as SYGVKD. The entry originates in a study of radiotherapy plus CTLA-4 blockade in lung cancer (dated by TCRdb to the late 2010s). In terms of the full investigation: Objective responses were observed in 18% of enrolled patients, and disease control was achieved in approximately 29%.

The study tested focal radiation therapy combined with CTLA-4 blockade (ipilimumab) in patients with chemo-refractory metastatic non-small-cell lung cancer. What the study reported, not specific to this receptor: After treatment with radiotherapy and ipilimumab, TCR clones that came from tumors expanded in the peripheral blood. The strongest predictors of response were reported to be early dynamic shifts in blood T cell clones along with a rise in serum interferon-beta following radiation.

Library creation used the immunoSEQ multiplex PCR assay. What TCRdb holds here is the immuneACCESS table cut down to in-frame rearrangements. Part of the clones is not present; checked against another copy, under half of the missing clones reflect an unresolved V gene, and the others are unexplained. In this sample the table shows 30,000 to 45,000 clones, about 80% of which occur a single time. The ten largest clones represent 8.5% to 9% of the sample. Sequences were derived from peripheral blood, sampled from a patient treated with radiotherapy plus ipilimumab. The sequence is built from TRBV10-3 and TRBJ2-7; 11 middle bases align to TRBD1. The clonotype originates from a human donor with non-small cell lung cancer who had stable disease on radiotherapy plus ipilimumab. The DNA sequence is TGTGCCATCAGTAAATCCGGGACAGGGGGGAACGAGCAGTACTTC. It translates to CAISKSGTGGNEQYF.